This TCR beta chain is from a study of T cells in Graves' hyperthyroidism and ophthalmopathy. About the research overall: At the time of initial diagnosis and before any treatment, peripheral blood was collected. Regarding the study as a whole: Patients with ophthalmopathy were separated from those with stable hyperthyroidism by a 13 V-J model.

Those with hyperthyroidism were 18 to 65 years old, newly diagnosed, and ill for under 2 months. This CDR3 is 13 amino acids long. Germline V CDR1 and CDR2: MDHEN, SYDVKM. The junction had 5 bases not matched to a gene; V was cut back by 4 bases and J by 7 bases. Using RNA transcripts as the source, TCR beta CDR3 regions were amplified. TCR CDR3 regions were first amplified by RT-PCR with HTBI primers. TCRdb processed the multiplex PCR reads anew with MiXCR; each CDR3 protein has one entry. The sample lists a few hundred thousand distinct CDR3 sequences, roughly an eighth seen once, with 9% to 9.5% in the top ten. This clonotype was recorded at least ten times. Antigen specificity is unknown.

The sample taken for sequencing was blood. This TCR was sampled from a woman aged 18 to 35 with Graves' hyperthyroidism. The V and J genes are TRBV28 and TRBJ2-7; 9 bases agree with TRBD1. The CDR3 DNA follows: TGTGCCAGCAGTTCGGGACAGGGAGAAGAGCAGTACTTC. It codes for CASSSGQGEEQYF.